This entry features one T cell receptor beta chain sequence. The sample originates from a study of CD8 T cells in Susac syndrome. The diagnostic criteria for definite or probable disease, as recently defined, were met by the patients with Susac syndrome. Germline trimming cut 0 bases from V and 5 bases from J; bases unmatched to any gene: 10. The CDR3 sequence is 18 residues long. The germline V gene encodes CDR1 SGHTA and CDR2 FQGNSA. Random hexamers primed reverse transcription of 0.5 to 1 ug RNA. One entry per CDR3 protein results from TCRdb running MiXCR on the immunoSEQ multiplex PCR reads. In the table there are more than 150,000 distinct CDR3 sequences, roughly 94% of which are singletons.

The origin of this receptor is a human donor with Susac syndrome. Sequencing was carried out using CD8+ T cells from PBMCs. The chain couples TRBV7-2 to TRBJ2-1, with 10 positions matching TRBD2. CDR3 residues: CASSLAGLAGELDNEQFF. The CDR3 DNA sequence: TGTGCCAGCAGCTTAGCGGGGCTAGCGGGAGAGTTGGACAATGAGCAGTTCTTC.